Each of the 5 T cell receptor beta chains below was sequenced from the same sample in a study of CD8 T cells in ankylosing spondylitis (dated by TCRdb to the late 2010s). The library was prepared using 5' RACE. Sequencing used an Illumina HiSeq 2500. TCRdb trimmed the raw reads at Q25, called clones with MiXCR and kept productive beta chains. Entries are consolidated by CDR3 protein sequence, retaining the most common genes and DNA. The sample table lists under 300,000 distinct CDR3 sequences, around a tenth of them with a count of one. The top ten constitute less than 7.5% of the sample. The specimen was blood, either unsorted or a sorted T cell fraction (not recorded which). The source is a male donor with ankylosing spondylitis or in good health (not recorded which).

At least ten counts were recorded for this clonotype. CDR3 nucleotides: TGCGCCAGCAGCCCATCCGCGACTAGCGGGAGGCCGGGGGAGACCCAGTACTTC. Translation gives CASSPSATSGRPGETQYF. This chain connects TRBV5-1 to TRBJ2-5; 13 bases are a match to TRBD2. This CDR3 has 18 residues. The J segment lost 5 bases and the V segment lost 4 bases, leaving 14 bases of the junction unmatched. The germline V gene encodes CDR1 SGHRS and CDR2 YFSETQ.

This clonotype was recorded at least ten times. The J gene is TRBJ2-7, the V gene TRBV6-1; 7 nucleotides align to TRBD2. Germline V gene data show CDR1 as MNHNS and CDR2 as SASEGT. CDR3 length: 14 amino acids. J gave up 1 base and V 6 bases, and 6 bases lay outside the gene matches. CDR3 sequence reads: CASRSGLGSYEQYF. The CDR3 region has the DNA TGTGCCAGCAGGTCCGGACTAGGATCCTACGAGCAGTACTTC.

This clonotype has a count of ten or more. This chain joins TRBV9 and TRBJ2-3; no firm D call. The V gene's germline CDR1 is SGDLS and CDR2 YYNGEE. CDR3 length: 12 residues. Trimming removed 0 bases from V and 5 bases from J, with 4 bases in between. CDR3: CASSVVGDTQYF. For the CDR3, the DNA is TGTGCCAGCAGCGTAGTCGGAGATACGCAGTATTTT.

This clonotype showed up just a few times. This rearrangement joins TRBV18 to TRBJ2-7, with 7 bases identical to TRBD1. Germline V gene lookup returns CDR1 KGHSH and CDR2 LQKENI. J lost 6 bases, V lost 1 base, and 6 bases had no gene match. This CDR3 has 14 residues. The CDR3 nucleotides are TGTGCCAGCTCACCACTTGACAGGGATTTCGAGCAGTACTTC. Its protein product is CASSPLDRDFEQYF.

Ten or more counts support this clonotype. V usage is TRBV12-3 or TRBV12-4 and J usage is TRBJ2-7; TRBD2 matches at 7 bases. Trimming at V came to 3 bases and at J to 3 bases, leaving 8 bases not matched to a gene. CDR3 length equals 15 residues. CDR3 nucleotide sequence: TGTGCCAGCAGTTTCCCGGGACTAAGTAACTACGAGCAGTACTTC. Residues: CASSFPGLSNYEQYF.